One sample yielded the 14 T cell receptor beta chains listed below, sequenced in a study of T-cell reconstitution after alpha-beta-depleted transplantation in children. A library of TCRbeta sequences, prepared with unique molecular identifiers, was generated. TCRdb ran MiXCR on the PCR reads and lists one entry per CDR3 protein. The data show more than 450,000 distinct CDR3 sequences, roughly 18% seen once. The specimen comprised PBMCs from the stem cell graft donor, sampled from the stem cell graft. The receptor source for this set is a human donor who donated a stem cell graft to a child with acute lymphoblastic leukemia.

The chain employs TRBV4-1 and TRBJ1-5, with D unresolved. V was trimmed by 3 bases and J by 10 bases, leaving 7 bases between them. The CDR3 spans 11 residues. Germline CDR1 MGHRA, CDR2 YSYEKL. CDR3 sequence (DNA): TGCGCCAGCAGCCACTATGGACCCCAGCATTTT. Encoded protein: CASSHYGPQHF.

This chain connects TRBV12-3 or TRBV12-4 to TRBJ2-7; 13 bases agree with TRBD2. The CDR3 is 15 amino acids. V gave up 5 bases and J gave up 5 bases; unmatched junction bases: 6. CDR3 DNA sequence: TGTGCCAGCAGTCAGACTAGCGGGAGGCGGAACGAGCAGTACTTC. Encoded protein: CASSQTSGRRNEQYF.

This clonotype was observed a few times. The chain has TRBV16 and TRBJ2-3; D gene uncertain. The CDR3 runs to 12 residues. Germline V gives CDR1 KGHSY, CDR2 FQNENV. Trimming removed 5 bases at V and 6 bases at J, with 9 bases between. The CDR3, as DNA: TGTGCCAGCAGCACAATGGTGGATACGCAGTATTTT. The encoded protein is CASSTMVDTQYF.

The chain is built from TRBV7-8 and TRBJ2-7; 11 nucleotides line up with TRBD2. This CDR3 has 19 residues. After removal of 2 bases from V and 0 bases from J, the junction contained 12 bases not matched to a gene. CDR1 is SGHVS, CDR2 FQNEAQ, per germline. In nucleotides, the CDR3 is TGTGCCAGCAGCTTAAGCCTAGCGGGAGGCTACCTCCTCTCCTACGAGCAGTACTTC. This codes for CASSLSLAGGYLLSYEQYF.

J is TRBJ2-1 and V is TRBV15; D perhaps matches TRBD2 (5 bases). The V and J ends lost 4 bases and 4 bases respectively, with 8 bases between them. The germline CDR1 and CDR2 sequences are LNHNV and YYDKDF (reference sequence). The CDR3 contains 13 residues. CDR3 sequence reads: CATSKGVYNEQFF. The CDR3 DNA reads TGTGCCACCAGCAAGGGAGTGTACAATGAGCAGTTCTTC.

The chain employs TRBV27 and TRBJ2-3; the D is unclear. The germline CDR1 and CDR2 sequences are MNHEY and SMNVEV (reference sequence). This CDR3 is built from 13 residues. With 4 bases removed from V and 1 base from J, the gap between germline ends came to 6 bases. This CDR3 is CASSYPRTDTQYF. The CDR3 coding sequence is TGTGCCAGCAGTTACCCTCGCACAGATACGCAGTATTTT.

This clonotype was detected only a few times. J is TRBJ2-1 and V is TRBV7-7; 7 nucleotides match TRBD1. The length of the CDR3 is 13 residues. Germline CDR1 reads SSHAT; CDR2 reads FNYEAQ (reference sequence). Losses at the gene ends were 4 bases for V and 7 bases for J; bases not matched to a gene: 4. CDR3 region: CASSWDSGNEQFF. The CDR3 region has the DNA TGTGCCAGCAGCTGGGACAGTGGGAATGAGCAGTTCTTC.

The V and J genes are TRBV2 and TRBJ2-7; 10 bases agree with TRBD2. The CDR3 totals 16 residues. The germline CDR1 and CDR2 sequences are SNHLY and FYNNEI. The J segment lost 2 bases and the V segment lost 2 bases, leaving 6 bases of the junction unmatched. The CDR3 spells CASSESGLADPYEQYF. The CDR3, as DNA: TGTGCCAGCAGTGAAAGCGGACTAGCGGACCCCTACGAGCAGTACTTC.

The chain recombines TRBV20-1 with TRBJ1-2; D remains unclear. CDR3 length: 14 amino acids. Germline V lookup: CDR1 DFQATT, CDR2 SNEGSKA (reference sequence). Trimming removed 3 bases at V and 2 bases at J, with 13 bases between. The CDR3 sequence is CSASLSGRNYGYTF. In DNA form, the CDR3 reads TGCAGTGCTAGTTTGTCAGGAAGAAACTATGGCTACACCTTC.

V and J are TRBV12-3 or TRBV12-4 and TRBJ1-2, with 7 bases identical to TRBD1. The CDR3 totals 14 residues. Trimming at V came to 6 bases and at J to 2 bases, leaving 6 bases not matched to a gene. The CDR3: CASRTQGSNYGYTF. CDR3 nucleotide sequence: TGTGCCAGCAGGACACAGGGGTCAAACTATGGCTACACCTTC.

This clonotype was observed a handful of times. V gene TRBV5-1 combines with J gene TRBJ1-1; 8 bases align to TRBD1. From germline, CDR1 is SGHRS and CDR2 YFSETQ. V dropped 2 bases and J dropped 3; count of bases not matched to a gene: 3. The CDR3 covers 14 residues. For the CDR3, the DNA is TGCGCCAGCAGCTTCAGGGGGCAGTACACTGAAGCTTTCTTT. It encodes CASSFRGQYTEAFF.

In this sample, this clonotype turned up a few times. This chain joins TRBV27 and TRBJ1-6; D is perhaps TRBD1 (5 bases). V dropped 4 bases and J dropped 0 bases, with 7 bases sitting between them. Per germline, CDR1 MNHEY and CDR2 SMNVEV (reference sequence). This CDR3 region has 15 residues. The CDR3 reads CASSWGSSYNSPLHF. In DNA, the CDR3 is TGTGCCAGCAGTTGGGGGAGCTCCTATAATTCACCCCTCCACTTT.

A few counts support this clonotype. The rearrangement joins TRBV18 to TRBJ2-1; unclear D gene. The germline gives CDR1 KGHSH, CDR2 LQKENI. Trimming removed 2 bases from V and 0 bases from J, with 8 bases in between. This CDR3 spans 15 amino acids. The CDR3 region has the DNA TGTGCCAGCTCACCAGCTCTGGGCTCCTACAATGAGCAGTTCTTC. Its protein product is CASSPALGSYNEQFF.

This clonotype has only a few counts. The chain uses TRBV11-3 and TRBJ2-1, with D possibly being TRBD2 (6 bases). The CDR3 runs to 14 residues. The V and J ends lost 8 bases and 2 bases respectively, with 13 bases between them. Germline V gene data show CDR1 as SGHNT and CDR2 as YENEEA. The CDR3 sequence is CASEGGGPYNEQFF. The CDR3 DNA reads TGTGCCAGCGAGGGCGGAGGGCCCTACAATGAGCAGTTCTTC.